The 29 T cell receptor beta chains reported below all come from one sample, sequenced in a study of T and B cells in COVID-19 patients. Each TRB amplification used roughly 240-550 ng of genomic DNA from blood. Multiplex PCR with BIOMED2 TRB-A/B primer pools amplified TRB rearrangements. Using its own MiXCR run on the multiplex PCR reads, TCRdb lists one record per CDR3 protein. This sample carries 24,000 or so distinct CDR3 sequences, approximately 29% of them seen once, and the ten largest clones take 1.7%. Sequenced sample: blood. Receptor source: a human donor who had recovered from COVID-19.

The CDR3 DNA follows: TGTGCCAGCAGCTCAAACAACGGAGGGGAGCTGTTTTTT. Translated: CASSSNNGGELFF. The chain uses TRBV7-9 and TRBJ2-2; unclear D gene. Trimming removed 4 bases at V and 8 bases at J, with 11 bases between. The CDR3 length is 13 residues. The V gene's germline CDR1 is SEHNR and CDR2 FQNEAQ (reference sequence).

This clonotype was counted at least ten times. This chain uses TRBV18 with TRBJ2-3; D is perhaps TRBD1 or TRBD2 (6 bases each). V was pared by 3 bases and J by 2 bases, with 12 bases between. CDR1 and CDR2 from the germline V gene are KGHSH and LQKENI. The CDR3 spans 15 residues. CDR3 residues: CASSPGGAPTDTQYF. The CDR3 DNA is TGTGCCAGCTCACCGGGGGGCGCCCCCACAGATACGCAGTATTTT.

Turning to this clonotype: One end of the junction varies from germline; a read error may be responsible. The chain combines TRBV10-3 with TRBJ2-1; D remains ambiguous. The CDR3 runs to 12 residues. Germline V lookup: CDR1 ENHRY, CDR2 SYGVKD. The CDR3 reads CASSEEHNEQFF. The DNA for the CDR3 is TGTGCCAGCAGTGAGGAACACAATGAGCAGTTCTTC.

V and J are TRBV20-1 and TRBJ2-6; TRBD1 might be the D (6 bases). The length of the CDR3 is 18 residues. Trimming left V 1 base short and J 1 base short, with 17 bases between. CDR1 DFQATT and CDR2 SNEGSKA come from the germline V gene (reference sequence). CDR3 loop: CSARGFTGSLSGANVLTF. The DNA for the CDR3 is TGCAGTGCTAGAGGCTTTACAGGGTCCCTATCTGGGGCCAACGTCCTGACTTTC.

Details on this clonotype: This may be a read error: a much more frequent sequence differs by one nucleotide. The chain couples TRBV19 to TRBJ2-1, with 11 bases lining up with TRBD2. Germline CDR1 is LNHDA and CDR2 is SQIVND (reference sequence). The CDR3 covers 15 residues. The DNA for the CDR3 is TGTGCCAGTAATATAGCGGGAGGGCCCTACAATGAGCAGTTCTTC. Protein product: CASNIAGGPYNEQFF.

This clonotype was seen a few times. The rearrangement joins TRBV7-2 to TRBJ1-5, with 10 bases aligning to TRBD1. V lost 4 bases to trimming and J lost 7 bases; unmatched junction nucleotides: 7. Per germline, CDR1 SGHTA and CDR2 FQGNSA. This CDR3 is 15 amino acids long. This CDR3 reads CASSSGQGVNQPQHF. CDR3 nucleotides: TGTGCCAGCAGCTCCGGACAGGGGGTGAACCAGCCCCAGCATTTT.

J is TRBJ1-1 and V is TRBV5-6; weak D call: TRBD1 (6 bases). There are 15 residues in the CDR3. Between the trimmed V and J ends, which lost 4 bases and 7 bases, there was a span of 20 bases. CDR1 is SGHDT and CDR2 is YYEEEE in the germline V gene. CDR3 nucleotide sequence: TGTGCCAGCAGCGTGTCCGGGACAAACCTTCTTGAAGCTTTCTTT. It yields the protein CASSVSGTNLLEAFF. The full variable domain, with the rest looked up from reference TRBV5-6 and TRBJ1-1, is DAGVTQSPTHLIKTRGQQVTLRCSPKSGHDTVSWYQQALGQGPQFIFQYYEEEERQRGNFPDRFSGHQFPNYSSELNVNALLLGDSALYLCASSVSGTNLLEAFFGQGTRLTVV.

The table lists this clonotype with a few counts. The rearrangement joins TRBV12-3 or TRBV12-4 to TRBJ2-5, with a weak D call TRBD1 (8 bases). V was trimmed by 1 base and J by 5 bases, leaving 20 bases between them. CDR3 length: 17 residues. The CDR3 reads CASSLEGGQGAGETQYF. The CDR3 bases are TGTGCCAGCAGTTTAGAGGGAGGGCAGGGGGCAGGGGAGACCCAGTACTTC.

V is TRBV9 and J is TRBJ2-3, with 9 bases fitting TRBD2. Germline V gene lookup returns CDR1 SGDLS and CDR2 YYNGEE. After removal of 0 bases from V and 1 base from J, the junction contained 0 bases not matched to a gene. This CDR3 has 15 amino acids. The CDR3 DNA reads TGTGCCAGCAGCGTAGGCGGGGGGGGCACAGATACGCAGTATTTT. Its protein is CASSVGGGGTDTQYF.

The CDR3 loop reads CASSYGGAATDTQYF. As DNA, the CDR3 is TGTGCCAGCAGTTACGGGGGGGCAGCAACAGATACGCAGTATTTT. The chain combines TRBV6-5 with TRBJ2-3; tentatively, D is TRBD2 (7 bases). Trimming cost V 2 bases and J 3 bases, with 12 bases left between them. Germline-derived CDR1 and CDR2 are MNHEY and SVGAGI. This CDR3 region has 15 residues.

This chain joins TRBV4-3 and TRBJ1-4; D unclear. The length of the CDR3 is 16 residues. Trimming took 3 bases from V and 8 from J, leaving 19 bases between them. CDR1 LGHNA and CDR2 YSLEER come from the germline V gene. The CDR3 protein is CASSHTPPGLGEKLFF. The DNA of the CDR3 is TGCGCCAGCAGCCACACTCCCCCAGGTTTAGGCGAAAAACTGTTTTTT.

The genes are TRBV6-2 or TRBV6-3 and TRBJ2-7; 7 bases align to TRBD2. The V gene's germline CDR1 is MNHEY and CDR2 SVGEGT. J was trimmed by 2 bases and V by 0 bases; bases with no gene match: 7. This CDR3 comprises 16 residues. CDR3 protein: CASSYSIPLATYEQYF. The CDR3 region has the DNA TGTGCCAGCAGTTACTCGATCCCACTAGCGACCTACGAGCAGTACTTC.

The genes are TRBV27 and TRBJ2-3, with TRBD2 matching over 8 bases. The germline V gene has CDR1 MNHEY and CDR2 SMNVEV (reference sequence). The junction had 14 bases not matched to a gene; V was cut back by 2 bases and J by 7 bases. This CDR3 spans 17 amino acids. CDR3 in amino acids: CASSLRGGTSFGNTQYF. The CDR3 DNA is TGTGCCAGCAGTTTAAGGGGTGGGACTAGTTTTGGAAATACGCAGTATTTT.

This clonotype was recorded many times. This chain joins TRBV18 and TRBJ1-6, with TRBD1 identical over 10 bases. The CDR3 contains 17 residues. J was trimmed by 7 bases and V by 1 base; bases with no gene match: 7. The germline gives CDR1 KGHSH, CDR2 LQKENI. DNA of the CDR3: TGTGCCAGCTCACCACGCGTTGGGACAGGGGAGAATTCACCCCTCCACTTT. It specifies CASSPRVGTGENSPLHF.

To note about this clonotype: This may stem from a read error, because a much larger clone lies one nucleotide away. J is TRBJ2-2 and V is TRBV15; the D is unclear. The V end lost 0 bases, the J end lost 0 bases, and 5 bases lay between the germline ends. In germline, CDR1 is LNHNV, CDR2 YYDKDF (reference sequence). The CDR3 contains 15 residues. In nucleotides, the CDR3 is TGTGCCACCAGCAGAGACCTGTCGAACACCGGGGAGCTGTTTTTT. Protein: CATSRDLSNTGELFF.

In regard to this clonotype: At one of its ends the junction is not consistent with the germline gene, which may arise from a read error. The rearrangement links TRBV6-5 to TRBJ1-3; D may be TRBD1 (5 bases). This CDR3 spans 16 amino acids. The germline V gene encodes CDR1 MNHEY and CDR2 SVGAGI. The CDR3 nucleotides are TGCGCCAGCAGCCAAACAGGCAAAATTAATGGAAACACCATATATTTT. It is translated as CASSQTGKINGNTIYF.

Here the CDR3 reads CASSLTGTGRPLSGNTIYF. CDR3 nucleotides: TGTGCCAGCAGTTTAACGGGGACAGGTCGTCCTCTCTCTGGAAACACCATATATTTT. The J gene is TRBJ1-3, the V gene TRBV6-6; 8 nucleotides match TRBD1. Losses at the gene ends were 4 bases for V and 0 bases for J; bases not matched to a gene: 14. This CDR3 has 19 residues. Germline loops: CDR1 MNHNY, CDR2 SVGAGI (reference sequence).

In DNA form, the CDR3 reads TGTGCCACCAGCAGAGACCTCAGTTTGGATCAGCCCCAGCATTTT. Translation: CATSRDLSLDQPQHF. V usage is TRBV15 and J usage is TRBJ1-5, with D unresolved. Looked up from germline, CDR1 is LNHNV and CDR2 is YYDKDF (reference sequence). The CDR3 spans 15 residues. V lost 0 bases and J 5 bases, leaving 11 bases between the germline ends.

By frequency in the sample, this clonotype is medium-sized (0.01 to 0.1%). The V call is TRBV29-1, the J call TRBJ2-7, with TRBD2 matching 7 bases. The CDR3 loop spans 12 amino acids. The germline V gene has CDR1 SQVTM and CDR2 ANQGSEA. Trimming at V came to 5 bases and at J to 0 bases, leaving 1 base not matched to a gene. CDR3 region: CSVRDYSYEQYF. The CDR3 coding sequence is TGCAGCGTTCGGGACTACTCCTACGAGCAGTACTTC.

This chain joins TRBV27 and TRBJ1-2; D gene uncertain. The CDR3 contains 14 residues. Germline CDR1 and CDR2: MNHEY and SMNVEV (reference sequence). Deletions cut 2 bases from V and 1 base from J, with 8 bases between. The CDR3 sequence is CASSLSGVNYGYTF. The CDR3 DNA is TGTGCCAGCAGTTTAAGCGGGGTTAACTATGGCTACACCTTC.

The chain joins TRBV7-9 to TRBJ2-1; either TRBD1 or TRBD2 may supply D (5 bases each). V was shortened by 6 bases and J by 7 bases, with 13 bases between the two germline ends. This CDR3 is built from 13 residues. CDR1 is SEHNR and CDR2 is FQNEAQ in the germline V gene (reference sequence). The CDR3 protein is CASRLGQLNEQFF. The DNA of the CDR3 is TGTGCCAGCAGACTAGGACAACTTAATGAGCAGTTCTTC.

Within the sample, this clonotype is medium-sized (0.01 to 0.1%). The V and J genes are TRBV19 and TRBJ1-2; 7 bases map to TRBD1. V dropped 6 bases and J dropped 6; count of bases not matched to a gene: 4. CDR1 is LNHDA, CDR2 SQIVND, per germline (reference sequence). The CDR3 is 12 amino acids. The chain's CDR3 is CASRTGTNGYTF. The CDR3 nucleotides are TGTGCCAGTAGGACAGGGACGAATGGCTACACCTTC.

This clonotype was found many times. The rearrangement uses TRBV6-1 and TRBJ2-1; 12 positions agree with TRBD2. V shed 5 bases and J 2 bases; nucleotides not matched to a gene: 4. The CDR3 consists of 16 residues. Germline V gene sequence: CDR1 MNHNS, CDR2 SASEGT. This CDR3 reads CASSRGLAGAYNEQFF. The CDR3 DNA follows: TGTGCCAGCAGTCGGGGACTAGCGGGTGCCTACAATGAGCAGTTCTTC.

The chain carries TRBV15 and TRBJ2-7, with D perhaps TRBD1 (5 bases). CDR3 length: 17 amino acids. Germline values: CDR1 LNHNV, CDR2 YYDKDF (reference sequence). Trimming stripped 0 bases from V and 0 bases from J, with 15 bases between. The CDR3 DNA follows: TGTGCCACCAGCAGAGATTTGGGGCGGAGAGTCTCCTACGAGCAGTACTTC. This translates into CATSRDLGRRVSYEQYF.

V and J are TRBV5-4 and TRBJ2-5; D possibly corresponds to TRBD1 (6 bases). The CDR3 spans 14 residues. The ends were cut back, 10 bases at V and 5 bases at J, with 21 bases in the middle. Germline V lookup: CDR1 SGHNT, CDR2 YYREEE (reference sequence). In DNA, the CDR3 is TGTGCCGGATTACTAGACAGGCAAAGGGAGACCCAGTACTTC. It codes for CAGLLDRQRETQYF.

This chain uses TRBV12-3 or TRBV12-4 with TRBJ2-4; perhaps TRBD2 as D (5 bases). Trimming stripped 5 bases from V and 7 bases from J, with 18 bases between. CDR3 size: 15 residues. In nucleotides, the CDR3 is TGTGCCAGCAGTCGTACGGCGGCTCCGGGGAACATTCAGTACTTC. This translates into CASSRTAAPGNIQYF.

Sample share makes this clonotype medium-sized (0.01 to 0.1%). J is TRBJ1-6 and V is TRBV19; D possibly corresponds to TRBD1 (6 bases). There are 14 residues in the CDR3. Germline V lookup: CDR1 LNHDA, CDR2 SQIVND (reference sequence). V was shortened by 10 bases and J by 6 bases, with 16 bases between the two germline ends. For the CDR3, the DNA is TGTGCCACTAAGGACAGAACCACTAATTCACCCCTCCACTTT. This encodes CATKDRTTNSPLHF.

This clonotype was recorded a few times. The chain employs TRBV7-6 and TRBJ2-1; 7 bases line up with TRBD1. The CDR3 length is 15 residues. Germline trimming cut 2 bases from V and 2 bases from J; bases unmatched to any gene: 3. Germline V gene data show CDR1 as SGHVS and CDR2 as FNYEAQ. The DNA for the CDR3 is TGTGCCAGCAGCTTAAGGGACAGCACCTACAATGAGCAGTTCTTC. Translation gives CASSLRDSTYNEQFF.

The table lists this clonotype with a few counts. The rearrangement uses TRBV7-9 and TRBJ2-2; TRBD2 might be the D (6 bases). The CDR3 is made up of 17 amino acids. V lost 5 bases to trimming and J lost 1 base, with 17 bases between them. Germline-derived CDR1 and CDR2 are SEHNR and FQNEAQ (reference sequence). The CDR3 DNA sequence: TGTGCCAGCAGCCCACGCCGGGGGTCGTTGAACACCGGGGAGCTGTTTTTT. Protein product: CASSPRRGSLNTGELFF.